The T cell receptor (beta chain) under discussion was sequenced for a study of T cell repertoires in cytomegalovirus infection. Background on the study: The public TCR beta signatures pointed to both CMV infection and matching HLA type. Findings and limits, study-wide: Based on cumulative public TCR beta family frequency, carriers of CMV plus the relevant HLA were identified.

The CDR3 length is 16 residues. Germline V gene lookup returns CDR1 SEHNR and CDR2 FQNEAQ (reference sequence). V was trimmed by 6 bases and J by 9 bases, leaving 24 bases between them. A note on this clonotype: What it recognizes is unknown.

TCRdb independently ran MiXCR on the reads; one entry per CDR3 protein. The table lists about 570,000 distinct CDR3 sequences, 40% of them singletons. The specimen was cultured PBMCs, collected from culture after CMV antigen stimulation. This chain connects TRBV7-9 to TRBJ2-1; no clear D. This clonotype originated in a human donor in good health (CMV status not recorded). Some clones in this sample may be carry-over from other donors' samples. The CDR3 loop is CASSSAAGFRFSEQFF. As DNA, the CDR3 is TGTGCCAGCAGTTCGGCCGCTGGCTTCCGATTTAGTGAGCAGTTCTTC.